Given below is one T cell receptor (beta chain) in context. Its binding antigen is unknown. Base qualities were left out, and no much larger clone turns up one base away. The CDR3, from cysteine to phenylalanine, totals 14 residues. Only the CDR3 part of the read is kept: 42 bases, read in frame from the first base. The junction shows trimming of 0 bases on V and 0 bases on J, plus 6 bases between the germline ends. Per the germline V gene, SGHTS is the CDR1 and YDEGEE is the CDR2. The cohort comprised some 700 healthy bone marrow donors. Cohort members were all nominally healthy when sampled, although unrecorded immune exposures were likely present. The donor tested CMV seronegative and was one of the 352 seronegative cohort members. Each donor provided a peripheral blood sample, and peripheral blood mononuclear cells were used for TCR beta sequencing. The Qiagen DNeasy Blood Extraction Kit was used to extract genomic DNA from the blood cell samples.

Preparation of the library involved the immunoSEQ multiplex PCR assay. The multiplex PCR relied on a mix of 60 forward primers for TCR Vbeta segments and 13 reverse primers for TCR Jbeta segments. A multiplex PCR assay on genomic DNA amplified the CDR3 region of rearranged TCR beta genes. Amplified TCR beta libraries were sequenced as 87-base-pair reads on the Illumina HiSeq System. Per the authors' processing: A later analysis counted 65 million to 90 million unique TCR beta chains across the 700 or so repertoires, and 10 million to 12 million of these chains were shared by at least two donors. To remove PCR and sequencing errors, raw reads were error-corrected and collapsed into unique sequences using a nearest-neighbor algorithm that merged closely related sequences. To assign V, D and J gene segments, CDR3 sequences were aligned to IMGT reference sequences. For a sequence to be retained, a match of at least six nucleotides was required to both a V gene segment and a J gene segment. A rearrangement counted as productive if the CDR3 had no stop codons and remained in frame with V and J, and every other rearrangement counted as non-productive. Following IMGT convention, CDR3 was defined as the stretch from the second conserved V-encoded cysteine to the conserved J-encoded phenylalanine. The earlier analysis of a few hundred of the donors excluded any sequence lacking an unambiguous match to a single V gene segment. In an earlier analysis of approximately 500 of the donors, a V segment was called functional when productive rearrangements were above 56.7%, and segregating when the standard deviation between donors exceeded 5%. A statistical classification framework was developed to diagnose cytomegalovirus status using the catalog of TCR beta chain sequences. In a later analysis, TCR nucleotide sequences were compared against IMGT/GENE-DB human TR gene sequences so that V and J genes could be assigned. In a later analysis, CDR3 sequences and most-parsimonious VDJ recombination scenarios were assigned using the TCRdist pipeline. In a later analysis, every TCR beta chain was defined by the combination of its CDR3 amino acid sequence and its V-gene family, and reads without a unique V-gene family were dropped. A later analysis removed roughly 590 highly shared, low-generation-probability nucleotide sequences to deal with suspected cross-contamination and a sequencing artifact. In a later analysis, a clonal expansion index for each public chain was calculated from normalized within-repertoire ranks of inferred template counts. In a later analysis, generation probabilities were computed with a VDJ recombination model fitted to out-of-frame rearrangements, and the resulting probabilities were checked against IGoR. Hypergeometric tests were used in a later analysis to score TCR-TCR, TCR-HLA and TCR-CMV co-occurrence, with a repertoire-size bias correction applied to the TCR pairs. A later analysis estimated false discovery rates by permuting HLA or CMV assignments 20 times. A later analysis grouped co-occurring TCRs with DBSCAN, adding TCRdist sequence similarity when clustering within HLA-allele-positive subsets. For co-occurrence clustering, repertoires with fewer than 30,000 or more than 120,000 public chains were excluded, along with several repertoires with anomalous nucleotide sharing. TCRdb stores this immuneACCESS table with in-frame sequences only. Part of the clones is absent; in the studies checked, under half of the shortfall reflects unresolved V genes, and no reason is known for the rest. The V and J calls and clone size come from that table; D and trimming were worked out from the DNA. Present in this sample are under 150,000 clones, 80% to 85% of which were seen just once. Around 0.7% of the sample is in the top ten clones.

The data were taken from a study of cytomegalovirus exposure and HLA in healthy donors (dated by TCRdb to the late 2010s). The study in broad terms: According to an earlier analysis of 550 to 700 of the donors, 150 million to 200 million T cells yielded 100 million or so unique TCR beta sequences and about 300 Gb of sequence data. In the later analysis, no new phenotypic data were used to find candidate immune exposures; instead, reliance was placed on TCR beta sequences and their occurrence across donors. Every repertoire in the discovery cohort had been generated on one and the same sequencing platform. Among approximately 370 genotyped donors of the cohort, an average of about 240,000 unique TCR beta nucleotide sequences was sequenced per donor, of which about 18% were non-productive. Donor age, sex, ethnicity and CMV serostatus were compiled together with the repertoire data. High-throughput TCR immunosequencing, statistical association of individual TCRs with disease status, and machine learning were combined to predict cytomegalovirus infection status. In an earlier analysis of a few hundred of the donors, high-throughput TCR beta sequencing was used to judge whether each TCR beta V gene segment behaved as functional or pseudogenic. Using immunosequencing, the study profiled T cell repertoires from approximately 700 subjects and related those repertoires to cytomegalovirus serostatus. Besides the first cohort of 666 subjects, a separate validation cohort made up of 120 different subjects was used. To study patterns of TCR occurrence, a later analysis re-analyzed previously published TCR beta repertoires from under 750 donors and added high-resolution HLA genotyping. About 280 gigabases of sequencing data and about 92 million unique TCR sequences made up an early release that covered approximately 650 HLA-typed donors. Both class I and class II loci were covered by HLA typing, at four-digit resolution. Typing coverage varied by locus: about 620-630 donors for A, B, C, DRB1 and DQB1; roughly 520 for DQA1; more than 600 for DPA1; roughly 450 for DPB1. A later genetic analysis took genome-wide SNP genotypes for about 60% of the roughly 670 donors and used that subset as a discovery cohort. The study aimed to test whether cataloging public T cell receptors could reveal signatures of past pathogen exposure. Of the approximately 400 genotyped donors, 81% fell in the genetic ancestry cluster associated with self-reported Caucasian donors. Roughly five DR-DQ haplotypes were handled as single units for association and clustering because linkage in the cohort was strong. Broader findings and caveats from the paper: A later analysis found that HLA-associated TCR beta chains were more clonally expanded and had lower generation probabilities than equally common non-associated chains. According to a later analysis, TCR association rates differed among HLA loci, with DRB1 alleles showing the most associated TCRs and HLA-C alleles showing the fewest. Because counts were too low, around 18 rarely observed V segments, including chromosome 9 orphons, were left out of the earlier analysis of some 640 of the donors. In a later genetic analysis, fewer N-insertions in productive TCRs were reported among donors in an Asian-associated ancestry cluster than the roughly 700-donor mean. When HLA alleles, especially DR and DQ, strongly co-occurred, attributing TCR associations to individual alleles was difficult. Roughly uniform sequencing depth across donors was assumed in presence/absence analyses, although this assumption may not hold. In this cohort, only TCR beta chains were sequenced, and detectable features were limited by the absence of alpha or paired-chain data. Linkage disequilibrium might explain the correlated functional status among segregating V segments, but an unknown experimental factor could not be excluded. An association between a missense DCLRE1C variant and V-gene and J-gene trimming of TCR beta chains was found in a later genetic analysis and replicated in an independent cohort. Most TCR sequences were seen in very few donors, while some public TCRs were found in many individuals. A cluster of highly shared sequence variants was judged likely to represent a technical artifact of the sequencing pipeline. In vitro tests confirmed that a few of the cytomegalovirus-associated TCR beta chains recognize cytomegalovirus antigens. In a later analysis, several top co-occurrence clusters were reported to appear linked to parvovirus B19, influenza, CMV and Epstein-Barr virus. In a later analysis, some 18,000 TCR beta sequences were associated with specific HLA alleles at a false discovery rate of 0.05. The authors suggested that the approach could potentially be generalized to other disease states and immunological phenotypes. An earlier analysis of 587 of the donors showed that most TCR beta V segments appeared in productive rearrangements either about 87% or about 30% of the time, which broadly matched IMGT annotations. A later analysis found that most CMV-associated TCR beta chains appeared HLA-restricted, with HLA associations seemingly driven largely by CMV exposure. The 87-base-pair reads could not distinguish some IMGT-functional V segments, including TRBV6-2 and TRBV6-3, so those segments were excluded. HLA typing was unavailable for some donors at each locus, so association tests used only the typed subset. A further reported finding was that TCR beta sequences accurately predicted the HLA-A and HLA-B alleles for most subjects in the first cohort. In both the original and validation cohorts, the classifier was reported to diagnose cytomegalovirus status with high specificity and sensitivity. The study listed 150 to 200 TCR beta chains as associated with cytomegalovirus. The only immune exposure information available for the cohort was CMV serostatus.

This chain is built from TRBV5-8 and TRBJ1-1, with a tentative D gene TRBD1 over 6 matching bases. Material for sequencing was PBMCs. The source of this sequence is a man between 18 and 35 years old in good health and CMV-seronegative. Here is the DNA: TGTGCCAGCAGCTTGGGGGACATGAACACTGAAGCTTTCTTT. This yields the protein CASSLGDMNTEAFF. With all but the CDR3 taken from the reference TRBV5-8 and TRBJ1-1 genes, the full variable domain is: EAGVTQSPTHLIKTRGQQATLRCSPISGHTSVYWYQQALGLGLQFLLWYDEGEERNRGNFPPRFSGRQFPNYSSELNVNALELEDSALYLCASSLGDMNTEAFFGQGTRLTVV.